One sample yielded the 15 T cell receptor beta chains listed below, sequenced in a study of T cell repertoires in cytomegalovirus infection. These receptors are not linked to any known antigen. TCRdb processed the reads anew with MiXCR; each CDR3 protein has one entry. Counted here are roughly 310,000 distinct CDR3 sequences, about 28% occurring once; the ten biggest clones make up 20%. The specimen comprised cultured PBMCs, sampled from culture after CMV antigen stimulation. All receptors come from a human donor in good health (CMV status not recorded). Some clones in this sample may be carry-over from other donors' samples.

On this clonotype itself: A read error may explain this, as a much larger clone is one base away. This chain joins TRBV19 and TRBJ2-7; D may correspond to TRBD1 or TRBD2 (5 bases each). The CDR3 totals 16 residues. Germline CDR1 reads LNHDA; CDR2 reads SQIVND (reference sequence). V was clipped by 8 bases and J by 2 bases, with 22 bases between them. The CDR3 sequence is CASGQGETVSPYEQYF. For the CDR3, the DNA is TGTGCCAGTGGCCAGGGAGAGACCGTGTCGCCCTACGAGCAGTACTTC.

This clonotype was detected a few times. The chain carries TRBV7-6 and TRBJ2-3; either TRBD1 or TRBD2 may fit D (6 bases each). Trimming cost V 4 bases and J 6 bases, with 17 bases left between them. Germline V gene sequence: CDR1 SGHVS, CDR2 FNYEAQ. The CDR3 sequence is 15 residues long. The CDR3 bases are TGTGCCAGCAGCTCTCGGGGGACTGGGGGCGATACGCAGTATTTT. Its translation: CASSSRGTGGDTQYF. The full variable domain, in which reference TRBV7-6 and TRBJ2-3 provide the parts outside the CDR3, is GAGVSQSPRYKVTKRGQDVALRCDPISGHVSLYWYRQALGQGPEFLTYFNYEAQQDKSGLPNDRFSAERPEGSISTLTIQRTEQRDSAMYRCASSSRGTGGDTQYFGPGTRLTVL.

This clonotype came up a few times. The rearrangement links TRBV19 to TRBJ1-3; D gene ambiguous. This CDR3 region has 14 residues. V lost 10 bases and J 1 base, leaving 14 bases between the germline ends. Germline CDR1 and CDR2: LNHDA and SQIVND (reference sequence). Here the CDR3 reads CATQQRSSGNTIYF. The CDR3 DNA follows: TGTGCCACTCAACAGAGGTCGTCTGGAAACACCATATATTTT.

This clonotype was detected a few times. The CDR3 loop reads CASSIDEQVLPEAFF. In DNA, the CDR3 is TGTGCCAGTAGTATAGATGAACAGGTACTTCCTGAAGCTTTCTTT. The chain uses TRBV19 and TRBJ1-1; D perhaps matches TRBD1 (5 bases). CDR3 size: 15 residues. Per germline, CDR1 LNHDA and CDR2 SQIVND (reference sequence). V was cut by 0 bases and J by 6 bases, with 14 bases left in between.

Relative to its sample, this clonotype is medium-sized. V usage is TRBV4-1 and J usage is TRBJ1-6; D unclear. Deletions cut 0 bases from V and 4 bases from J, with 7 bases between. In germline, CDR1 is MGHRA, CDR2 YSYEKL. This CDR3 spans 15 amino acids. CDR3 DNA: TGCGCCAGCAGCCAAGAACAACAGTATAATTCACCCCTCCACTTT. Its protein product is CASSQEQQYNSPLHF.

The CDR3 here is CASSTRTGSNYGYTF. For the CDR3, the DNA is TGCGCCAGCAGCACTCGGACAGGGAGTAACTATGGCTACACCTTC. The chain recombines TRBV4-1 with TRBJ1-2, with 8 nucleotides matching TRBD1. The CDR3 consists of 15 residues. V lost 5 bases to trimming and J lost 1 base; unmatched junction nucleotides: 6. CDR1 is MGHRA and CDR2 is YSYEKL in the germline V gene.

This clonotype was counted between two and nine times. The chain links TRBV28 to TRBJ1-5; no firm D call. CDR1 MDHEN and CDR2 SYDVKM come from the germline V gene. The CDR3 runs 14 residues. V lost 4 bases and J 2 bases, leaving 9 bases between the germline ends. CDR3 DNA: TGTGCCAGCAGTTATATGGCACGCAATCAGCCCCAGCATTTT. Translating it yields CASSYMARNQPQHF.

This chain connects TRBV30 to TRBJ1-2; D remains unclear. There are 10 residues in the CDR3. The V gene's germline CDR1 is GTSNPN and CDR2 SVGIG (reference sequence). V lost 1 base to trimming and J lost 13 bases, with 10 bases between them. The CDR3 is CAWSDRVATF. CDR3 in DNA: TGTGCCTGGAGTGACAGAGTGGCCACCTTC.

This clonotype has only a few counts. J is TRBJ2-3 and V is TRBV20-1, with D possibly matching TRBD2 (5 bases). This CDR3 spans 14 amino acids. Germline V gene lookup returns CDR1 DFQATT and CDR2 SNEGSKA (reference sequence). With 6 bases removed from V and 0 bases from J, the gap between germline ends came to 13 bases. The CDR3 loop reads CSATSGSSTDTQYF. In DNA form, the CDR3 reads TGCAGTGCAACCAGCGGATCTAGCACAGATACGCAGTATTTT.

At least ten counts were recorded for this clonotype. This rearrangement joins TRBV29-1 to TRBJ2-7; possible D gene TRBD1, 6 bases. The CDR3 contains 16 residues. V was trimmed by 1 base and J by 3 bases, leaving 19 bases between them. Germline V lookup: CDR1 SQVTM, CDR2 ANQGSEA. The chain's CDR3 is CSVEAPGQGYIYEQYF. DNA of the CDR3: TGCAGCGTTGAAGCTCCAGGGCAGGGGTATATCTACGAGCAGTACTTC.

This clonotype is a singleton in its sample. The chain has TRBV29-1 and TRBJ1-1; perhaps TRBD1 as D (5 bases). The CDR3 has 12 amino acids. In germline, CDR1 is SQVTM, CDR2 ANQGSEA. The ends were cut back, 4 bases at V and 2 bases at J, with 8 bases in the middle. As DNA, the CDR3 is TGCAGCGTTGGGACACCTAACACTGAAGCTTTCTTT. Translating it yields CSVGTPNTEAFF.

The chain is built from TRBV10-3 and TRBJ1-1; a possible D gene is TRBD1 (5 bases). Germline-derived CDR1 and CDR2 are ENHRY and SYGVKD. The CDR3 runs 14 residues. Deletions cut 8 bases from V and 0 bases from J, with 13 bases between. The chain's CDR3 is CAIGGGVLNTEAFF. The CDR3 DNA sequence: TGTGCCATCGGCGGGGGGGTACTGAACACTGAAGCTTTCTTT.

The rearrangement joins TRBV28 to TRBJ2-1; 7 bases line up with TRBD1. Germline CDR1 MDHEN, CDR2 SYDVKM. The CDR3 has 12 amino acids. V gave up 3 bases and J gave up 12 bases; unmatched junction bases: 5. The CDR3 sequence: CASSLRGLGQFF. The CDR3 bases are TGTGCCAGCAGTTTGAGGGGGCTAGGGCAGTTCTTC.

The chain links TRBV6-6 to TRBJ2-5; D tentatively reads TRBD1 or TRBD2 (5 bases each). This CDR3 has 14 residues. Germline CDR1 and CDR2: MNHNY and SVGAGI (reference sequence). The V end was cut by 5 bases, the J end by 5 bases, with 15 bases between. CDR3 residues: CASSRPGLAETQYF. The CDR3, as DNA: TGTGCCAGCAGTCGCCCGGGGCTAGCCGAGACCCAGTACTTC.

This rearrangement joins TRBV20-1 to TRBJ2-1; the match to TRBD1 covers 7 bases. The ends lost 6 bases at V and 11 bases at J; junction bases unmatched: 7. Germline lookup yields CDR1 DFQATT and CDR2 SNEGSKA (reference sequence). This CDR3 region has 11 residues. The CDR3 bases are TGCAGTGCACCTCCGGGACAGAAGCAGTTCTTC. It codes for CSAPPGQKQFF.